The 10 T cell receptor beta chains below were found in one sample sequenced in a study of breast tumors, draining lymph nodes, adjacent tissues. TCRdb fed the multiplex PCR reads into MiXCR, producing one record per CDR3 protein. The table lists approximately 230,000 distinct CDR3 sequences, less than 40% of them singletons. Breast cancer patients provided tissue from their axillary draining lymph nodes. Sequenced input: axillary lymph node tissue. These receptors all stem from a female donor with breast cancer. Some clones in this sample may be carry-over from other donors' samples.

The chain links TRBV7-8 to TRBJ2-1, with D unclear. The CDR3 is made up of 12 amino acids. With 3 bases removed from V and 10 bases from J, the gap between germline ends came to 10 bases. Germline values: CDR1 SGHVS, CDR2 FQNEAQ. CDR3 nucleotide sequence: TGTGCCAGCAGCTTGGCTGGTCCCGAGCAGTTCTTC. Its translation: CASSLAGPEQFF. Variable domain in full (rest from reference TRBV7-8 and TRBJ2-1): GAGVSQSPRYKVAKRGQDVALRCDPISGHVSLFWYQQALGQGPEFLTYFQNEAQLDKSGLPSDRFFAERPEGSVSTLKIQRTQQEDSAVYLCASSLAGPEQFFGPGTRLTVL.

In its sample, this clonotype was seen many times. This sequence joins TRBV12-3 or TRBV12-4 and TRBJ1-5, with D tentatively TRBD1 (5 bases). CDR3 length: 16 amino acids. V lost 0 bases and J lost 2, with 11 bases in between. The CDR3 coding sequence is TGTGCCAGCAGTTTAGCGGACGCGGGGGGCAATCAGCCCCAGCATTTT. Amino acid sequence: CASSLADAGGNQPQHF.

Many counts were recorded for this clonotype. This chain uses TRBV4-1 with TRBJ1-3; possible D gene TRBD1, 6 bases. Trimming stripped 3 bases from V and 4 bases from J, with 13 bases between. From germline, CDR1 is MGHRA and CDR2 YSYEKL. This CDR3 contains 15 residues. DNA for the CDR3: TGCGCCAGCAGCCACGATACAGGGTCAGGAAACACCATATATTTT. Its translation: CASSHDTGSGNTIYF.

This clonotype was counted many times. The chain carries TRBV20-1 and TRBJ2-3; 8 bases agree with TRBD1. Germline CDR1 reads DFQATT; CDR2 reads SNEGSKA (reference sequence). The CDR3 has 14 amino acids. J gave up 3 bases and V 0 bases, and 2 bases lay outside the gene matches. The CDR3 spells CSARDRGPTDTQYF. The CDR3 nucleotides read TGCAGTGCTAGAGACAGGGGGCCAACAGATACGCAGTATTTT.

This clonotype was seen many times. The chain employs TRBV5-5 and TRBJ1-4; weak D call: TRBD1 (5 bases). The ends were cut back, 4 bases at V and 8 bases at J, with 15 bases in the middle. CDR3 size: 14 residues. Germline CDR1 is SGHKS and CDR2 is YYEKEE (reference sequence). This CDR3 reads CASSPGGAGEKLFF. In nucleotides, the CDR3 is TGTGCCAGCAGCCCGGGCGGGGCAGGGGAAAAACTGTTTTTT.

This clonotype came up a few times. Lacking the conserved final phenylalanine or tryptophan, this CDR3 likely reflects a read error. The DNA is omitted, as the CDR3 cannot be located on it reliably, and the CDR3 follows TCRdb's listing. The chain couples TRBV25-1 to TRBJ1-3; the table's D call, TRBD1, was not checked against the DNA. Germline CDR1 and CDR2: MGHDK and SYGVNS. The CDR3 length equals 8 residues, ends included. The CDR3 protein is CASSPPFT.

The chain is built from TRBV9 and TRBJ1-3, with 12 nucleotides matching TRBD1. J gave up 2 bases and V 2 bases, and 2 bases lay outside the gene matches. The CDR3 totals 16 residues. Germline CDR1 reads SGDLS; CDR2 reads YYNGEE. The CDR3 region has the DNA TGTGCCAGCAGCGTTGGGACAGGGGGCGCTGGAAACACCATATATTTT. Amino acids: CASSVGTGGAGNTIYF.

This clonotype was counted many times. The chain combines TRBV9 with TRBJ1-3; D may be TRBD1 (5 bases). Trimming left V 3 bases short and J 0 bases short, with 10 bases between. The germline CDR1 and CDR2 sequences are SGDLS and YYNGEE. The CDR3 extends over 15 amino acids. CDR3 region: CASSGRGGSGNTIYF. The CDR3, as DNA: TGTGCCAGCAGCGGTCGGGGGGGCTCTGGAAACACCATATATTTT.

This clonotype was counted many times. This rearrangement joins TRBV19 to TRBJ2-3; 7 bases are a match to TRBD2. J lost 2 bases, V lost 5 bases, and 4 bases had no gene match. Germline CDR1 and CDR2: LNHDA and SQIVND (reference sequence). The length of the CDR3 is 14 residues. The DNA for the CDR3 is TGTGCCAGTAGTTCGGGGGGACTCACAGATACGCAGTATTTT. It is translated as CASSSGGLTDTQYF.

The chain carries TRBV6-1 and TRBJ2-2, with a possible D match to TRBD2 (6 bases). Germline loops: CDR1 MNHNS, CDR2 SASEGT. This CDR3 comprises 13 residues. V was trimmed by 11 bases and J by 4 bases, leaving 14 bases between them. In nucleotides, the CDR3 is TGTGCCTGCCGGCGGGGCAGCACCGGGGAGCTGTTTTTT. It codes for CACRRGSTGELFF.